These 31 T cell receptor beta chains share one sample of origin, sequenced in a study of blood T cell repertoires in COVID-19. Data came from immunoSEQ multiplex PCR; TCRdb stores just in-frame clones and leaves some out. Among under 300,000 clones listed, around 82% were seen once. Sequencing was done on a sample of peripheral blood. The receptors stem from a woman aged 80 or older with active or convalescent COVID-19.

The chain has TRBV6-6 and TRBJ2-5, with TRBD2 matching 8 bases. There are 11 residues in the CDR3. Germline CDR1 is MNHNY and CDR2 is SVGAGI (reference sequence). V trimming: 11 bases; J trimming: 4 bases; junction bases outside the gene matches: 3. CDR3 loop: CAGGGPETQYF. CDR3 sequence (DNA): TGTGCCGGCGGGGGGCCAGAGACCCAGTACTTC.

This chain joins TRBV11-2 and TRBJ1-2; D gene uncertain. The V end was cut by 2 bases, the J end by 6 bases, with 16 bases between. The CDR3 loop spans 15 amino acids. From germline, CDR1 is SGHAT and CDR2 FQNNGV. The CDR3 loop is CASSLIRANADGYTF. CDR3 nucleotide sequence: TGTGCCAGCAGCTTAATCCGAGCCAACGCCGATGGCTACACCTTC. Using reference TRBV11-2 and TRBJ1-2 for the parts outside the CDR3, the full variable domain is EAGVAQSPRYKIIEKRQSVAFWCNPISGHATLYWYQQILGQGPKLLIQFQNNGVVDDSQLPKDRFSAERLKGVDSTLKIQPAKLEDSAVYLCASSLIRANADGYTFGSGTRLTVV.

CDR3: CASSFRDRGLYEQYF. The CDR3 nucleotides are TGTGCCAGCAGTTTCCGGGACAGGGGTCTCTACGAGCAGTACTTC. The chain carries TRBV6-5 and TRBJ2-7, with TRBD1 matching over 10 bases. Germline CDR1 reads MNHEY; CDR2 reads SVGAGI. Losses at the gene ends were 4 bases for V and 3 bases for J; bases not matched to a gene: 6. CDR3 length: 15 residues.

The chain is built from TRBV4-1 and TRBJ2-3; TRBD2 aligns across 12 bases. The V gene end was trimmed by 2 bases and the J gene end by 5 bases; junction bases not matched to a gene: 5. The CDR3 spans 16 residues. Germline CDR1 MGHRA, CDR2 YSYEKL. The CDR3 nucleotides are TGCGCCAGCAGCCAACCCGGACTAGCGGGGCGAGATACGCAGTATTTT. Its protein product is CASSQPGLAGRDTQYF.

This clone was found a few times. V gene TRBV3-1 (or the pseudogene TRBV3-2) combines with J gene TRBJ2-2; the D gene is possibly TRBD2 (6 bases). Trimming removed 2 bases from V and 0 bases from J, with 19 bases in between. This CDR3 contains 19 residues. Germline V gene sequence: CDR1 LGHDT, CDR2 YNNKEL (reference sequence). The CDR3 region is CASSQLPVGGNTNTGELFF. The CDR3 nucleotides read TGTGCCAGCAGCCAACTCCCCGTCGGGGGAAACACGAACACCGGGGAGCTGTTTTTT.

This clone was detected a few times. This chain connects TRBV27 to TRBJ1-1; 8 bases line up with TRBD1. Trimming removed 6 bases from V and 5 bases from J; junction bases left unmatched: 8. The CDR3 runs 14 residues. Germline values: CDR1 MNHEY, CDR2 SMNVEV (reference sequence). This chain's CDR3 is CASSAGGVRTEAFF. In DNA, the CDR3 is TGTGCCAGCAGCGCAGGGGGCGTACGAACTGAAGCTTTCTTT.

V and J are TRBV11-2 and TRBJ2-3; D is possibly TRBD2 (6 bases). The germline V gene has CDR1 SGHAT and CDR2 FQNNGV. CDR3 length: 12 amino acids. V lost 4 bases to trimming and J lost 11 bases, with 13 bases between them. The CDR3 loop is CASSSDYRGQYF. CDR3 DNA: TGTGCCAGCAGCTCGGACTATCGGGGGCAGTATTTT.

The chain is built from TRBV7-2 and TRBJ2-7; 8 bases are a match to TRBD1. This CDR3 is built from 13 residues. Germline V lookup: CDR1 SGHTA, CDR2 FQGNSA. V was clipped by 4 bases and J by 9 bases; unmatched bases: 8. The CDR3 protein is CASSSETGTGQYF. The CDR3 DNA reads as TGTGCCAGCAGCTCAGAAACCGGGACAGGGCAGTACTTC.

This sequence joins TRBV28 and TRBJ1-5; maybe TRBD1 (5 bases). Trimming left V 7 bases short and J 3 bases short, with 13 bases between. This CDR3 has 14 residues. Germline V gene lookup returns CDR1 MDHEN and CDR2 SYDVKM. CDR3 sequence (DNA): TGTGCCAGCAACCGCGGGGCACTCAATCAGCCCCAGCATTTT. This sequence encodes CASNRGALNQPQHF.

The chain couples TRBV15 to TRBJ1-4; 9 bases map to TRBD1. Germline values: CDR1 LNHNV, CDR2 YYDKDF (reference sequence). This CDR3 contains 12 residues. Unmatched junction bases numbered 3, after V lost 5 bases and J lost 11 bases. The CDR3 nucleotides read TGTGCCACCAGCGGACAGGGGTATAAACTGTTTTTT. Protein: CATSGQGYKLFF.

V gene TRBV11-2 combines with J gene TRBJ2-1; 11 nucleotides align to TRBD1. The CDR3 length is 17 residues. V was pared by 3 bases and J by 0 bases, with 4 bases of the junction left unmatched. CDR1 and CDR2 from the germline V gene are SGHAT and FQNNGV. The CDR3 nucleotides are TGTGCCAGCAGCTTCCCGGGGACAGGGGGCTCCTACAATGAGCAGTTCTTC. Its protein product is CASSFPGTGGSYNEQFF.

J is TRBJ1-4 and V is TRBV5-6, with 10 positions matching TRBD1. Germline CDR1 and CDR2: SGHDT and YYEEEE. This CDR3 is built from 14 residues. The ends lost 4 bases at V and 6 bases at J; junction bases unmatched: 3. DNA for the CDR3: TGTGCCAGCAGCGCGGACAGGGGGGATGAAAAACTGTTTTTT. This translates into CASSADRGDEKLFF.

V usage is TRBV15 and J usage is TRBJ2-1, with D possibly TRBD2 on 7 matching bases. The length of the CDR3 is 15 residues. Germline lookup yields CDR1 LNHNV and CDR2 YYDKDF (reference sequence). Trimming took 4 bases from V and 6 from J, leaving 16 bases between them. The CDR3 coding sequence is TGTGCCACCAGCATGCCGGGGGGCCGCGTCAATGAGCAGTTCTTC. This gives the protein CATSMPGGRVNEQFF.

CDR3 amino acids: CASSGQVQETQYF. The CDR3, as DNA: TGTGCCAGCAGCGGACAGGTTCAAGAGACCCAGTACTTC. V and J are TRBV2 and TRBJ2-5; 7 bases align to TRBD1. In germline, CDR1 is SNHLY, CDR2 FYNNEI. With V trimmed by 6 bases and J by 2 bases, 3 bases remained unmatched. The CDR3 runs 13 residues.

CDR3 sequence reads: CASSLIGTSKNEQFF. As DNA, the CDR3 is TGTGCCAGCAGCTTAATTGGGACTAGCAAAAATGAGCAGTTCTTC. The chain recombines TRBV11-3 with TRBJ2-1; TRBD2 matches 9 bases. CDR1 SGHNT and CDR2 YENEEA come from the germline V gene. CDR3 size: 15 residues. Trimming at V came to 2 bases and at J to 7 bases, leaving 6 bases not matched to a gene.

The chain carries TRBV27 and TRBJ1-6; D perhaps matches TRBD1 (6 bases). The V gene's germline CDR1 is MNHEY and CDR2 SMNVEV (reference sequence). V gave up 0 bases and J gave up 10 bases, with 16 bases separating them. The CDR3 has 16 amino acids. CDR3 sequence (DNA): TGTGCCAGCAGTTTATCGGCAGGGGTCGTCGAGTCACCCCTCCACTTT. It is translated as CASSLSAGVVESPLHF.

The V call is TRBV5-5, the J call TRBJ1-2; 7 positions agree with TRBD1. CDR3 length: 13 amino acids. The J segment lost 4 bases and the V segment lost 4 bases, leaving 4 bases of the junction unmatched. Germline lookup yields CDR1 SGHKS and CDR2 YYEKEE (reference sequence). For the CDR3, the DNA is TGTGCCAGCAGCGGAACAGGGGTCTATGGCTACACCTTC. It translates to CASSGTGVYGYTF. The full variable domain, completed using reference TRBV5-5 and TRBJ1-2, is DAGVTQSPTHLIKTRGQQVTLRCSPISGHKSVSWYQQVLGQGPQFIFQYYEKEERGRGNFPDRFSARQFPNYSSELNVNALLLGDSALYLCASSGTGVYGYTFGSGTRLTVV.

This chain links TRBV18 with TRBJ1-3; D is possibly TRBD1 (6 bases). This CDR3 is 15 amino acids long. V lost 4 bases, J lost 0 bases, and 10 bases lay in between. The germline gives CDR1 KGHSH, CDR2 LQKENI. CDR3 nucleotide sequence: TGTGCCAGCTCACAAGACAGGACCTCTGGAAACACCATATATTTT. Translating gives CASSQDRTSGNTIYF.

This rearrangement joins TRBV30 to TRBJ2-3, with TRBD2 matching 7 bases. The CDR3 consists of 15 residues. CDR1 and CDR2 from the germline V gene are GTSNPN and SVGIG (reference sequence). Trimming took 3 bases from V and 0 from J; bases not matched to a gene: 6. The DNA of the CDR3 is TGTGCCTGGAGCCTAAGCGGGACTAGCACAGATACGCAGTATTTT. Translation gives CAWSLSGTSTDTQYF.

The rearrangement joins TRBV27 to TRBJ1-2; D is perhaps TRBD1 (5 bases). The CDR3 extends over 13 amino acids. With 2 bases removed from V and 4 bases from J, the gap between germline ends came to 8 bases. The germline gives CDR1 MNHEY, CDR2 SMNVEV (reference sequence). The CDR3 DNA reads TGTGCCAGCAGTTTACAGGGTGGCTATGGCTACACCTTC. Translated, it gives CASSLQGGYGYTF.

The gene calls are TRBV7-8 and TRBJ1-1; D is undetermined. V lost 2 bases and J lost 5, with 9 bases in between. The CDR3 runs to 13 residues. The germline gives CDR1 SGHVS, CDR2 FQNEAQ. CDR3: CASSLNRRTEAFF. CDR3 nucleotide sequence: TGTGCCAGCAGCTTAAACCGGAGGACTGAAGCTTTCTTT. The whole variable domain, filled in from reference TRBV7-8 and TRBJ1-1, reads GAGVSQSPRYKVAKRGQDVALRCDPISGHVSLFWYQQALGQGPEFLTYFQNEAQLDKSGLPSDRFFAERPEGSVSTLKIQRTQQEDSAVYLCASSLNRRTEAFFGQGTRLTVV.

The chain joins TRBV7-2 to TRBJ1-2; D unclear. V gave up 4 bases and J gave up 2 bases, with 11 bases separating them. This CDR3 has 14 amino acids. CDR1 SGHTA and CDR2 FQGNSA come from the germline V gene. DNA of the CDR3: TGTGCCAGCAGCTCCCGGGGAGACAACTATGGCTACACCTTC. Translation: CASSSRGDNYGYTF.

The chain links TRBV9 to TRBJ2-5, with TRBD2 matching 7 bases. Germline assignment: CDR1 SGDLS and CDR2 YYNGEE. There are 16 residues in the CDR3. J was trimmed by 2 bases and V by 4 bases; bases with no gene match: 11. CDR3: CASSPGERAGQETQYF. The CDR3 nucleotides are TGTGCCAGCAGCCCGGGTGAGAGAGCGGGGCAAGAGACCCAGTACTTC.

This clone turned up a few times. The CDR3 sequence: CASSNLQGTSNEKLFF. The CDR3 DNA reads TGTGCCAGCAGCAACCTACAGGGAACTTCTAATGAAAAACTGTTTTTT. V usage is TRBV5-4 and J usage is TRBJ1-4; TRBD1 might be the D (6 bases). The germline V gene has CDR1 SGHNT and CDR2 YYREEE (reference sequence). V lost 4 bases to trimming and J lost 3 bases, with 16 bases between them. The CDR3 is 16 amino acids.

The chain carries TRBV15 and TRBJ1-5; D is uncertain. CDR3 length: 14 amino acids. Germline assignment: CDR1 LNHNV and CDR2 YYDKDF (reference sequence). Trimming removed 3 bases at V and 5 bases at J, with 11 bases between. The CDR3 coding sequence is TGTGCCACCAGCAGTGCCTGGGGAGATCAGCCCCAGCATTTT. This gives the protein CATSSAWGDQPQHF. The full variable domain, rest sourced from reference TRBV15 and TRBJ1-5, is DAMVIQNPRYQVTQFGKPVTLSCSQTLNHNVMYWYQQKSSQAPKLLFHYYDKDFNNEADTPDNFQSRRPNTSFCFLDIRSPGLGDTAMYLCATSSAWGDQPQHFGDGTRLSIL.

This rearrangement joins TRBV4-1 to TRBJ2-3; possibly TRBD1 for D (6 bases). CDR1 and CDR2 (germline): MGHRA, YSYEKL. The CDR3 runs 14 residues. Trimming stripped 1 base from V and 8 bases from J, with 13 bases between. The CDR3 loop is CASSQVGTIFTQYF. CDR3 nucleotide sequence: TGCGCCAGCAGCCAAGTTGGGACAATCTTTACGCAGTATTTT.

The CDR3 sequence is CATSDARLAGAGNEQFF. In DNA, the CDR3 is TGTGCCACCAGTGATGCTAGACTAGCGGGAGCTGGGAATGAGCAGTTCTTC. This chain joins TRBV24-1 and TRBJ2-1, with 12 bases identical to TRBD2. The CDR3 has 17 residues. The V segment lost 3 bases and the J segment 7 bases; nucleotides outside the gene matches: 9. The germline CDR1 and CDR2 sequences are KGHDR and SFDVKD.

J is TRBJ1-2 and V is TRBV13; D remains unclear. V was clipped by 3 bases and J by 8 bases, with 13 bases between them. Germline V gene lookup returns CDR1 PRHDT and CDR2 FYEKMQ (reference sequence). This CDR3 region has 13 residues. DNA for the CDR3: TGTGCCAGCAGCTTCGGGGAGTCGTGGGGCTACACCTTC. Translated, it gives CASSFGESWGYTF.

The rearrangement uses TRBV28 and TRBJ1-6, with 9 bases that match TRBD1. The CDR3 covers 14 residues. The germline gives CDR1 MDHEN, CDR2 SYDVKM. The trim removed 5 bases at V and 7 bases at J, leaving 3 bases unmatched. CDR3 loop: CASSRDRENSPLHF. DNA for the CDR3: TGTGCCAGCAGTCGGGACAGGGAAAATTCACCCCTCCACTTT. The whole variable domain, filled in from reference TRBV28 and TRBJ1-6, reads DVKVTQSSRYLVKRTGEKVFLECVQDMDHENMFWYRQDPGLGLRLIYFSYDVKMKEKGDIPEGYSVSREKKERFSLILESASTNQTSMYLCASSRDRENSPLHFGNGTRLTVT.

The chain has TRBV9 and TRBJ2-1; TRBD2 aligns across 10 bases. With 5 bases clipped from V and 9 bases from J, the junction kept 14 bases outside the gene matches. Germline CDR1 and CDR2: SGDLS and YYNGEE. The CDR3 contains 16 residues. This CDR3 is CASSVDFSGGASEQFF. The DNA for the CDR3 is TGTGCCAGCAGTGTCGACTTCAGCGGGGGGGCGAGTGAGCAGTTCTTC.

The genes are TRBV5-1 and TRBJ1-4, with TRBD1 matching over 8 bases. Germline V gene data show CDR1 as SGHRS and CDR2 as YFSETQ. Unmatched junction bases numbered 5, after V lost 2 bases and J lost 5 bases. The CDR3 is made up of 15 amino acids. CDR3 DNA sequence: TGCGCCAGCAGCTTACTACAGGGGGGAAATGAAAAACTGTTTTTT. It encodes CASSLLQGGNEKLFF.